A single T cell receptor beta chain is shown here with its context. Its antigen is currently unknown. This may arise from a read error, as a much more abundant clone is one base away. Full-length variable regions came from constant-region reverse primers plus semi-nested Nested Universal Primer A PCR. From the 5' RACE reads, TCRdb called clonotypes with MiXCR, one entry per CDR3 protein. The sample has just under 65,000 distinct CDR3 sequences, approximately 22% seen once. Memory CD4+ T cells were sorted as CD4+CD45RO+CD25- cells. Germline V gives CDR1 SGHDT, CDR2 YYEEEE. The CDR3 has 14 amino acids. V shed 4 bases and J shed 3 bases, with 8 bases lying between them. Whole-study findings and limits: Tumor Treg TCRs overlapped most with tumor naive CD4+ cells. In terms of TCR gene usage, tumor memory CD4+ T cells clustered together with blood and lymph node memory CD4+ cells, as well as with lymph node naive CD4+ cells.

The chain links TRBV5-6 to TRBJ2-6; D not certain. The source is a female donor with breast cancer. Input material: memory CD4+ T cells sorted from a lymph node. The subset is: memory CD4+ T cells, CD4+CD45RO+CD25-. The CDR3: CASSVYGGANVLTF. As DNA, the CDR3 is TGTGCCAGCAGCGTTTATGGTGGGGCCAACGTCCTGACTTTC.